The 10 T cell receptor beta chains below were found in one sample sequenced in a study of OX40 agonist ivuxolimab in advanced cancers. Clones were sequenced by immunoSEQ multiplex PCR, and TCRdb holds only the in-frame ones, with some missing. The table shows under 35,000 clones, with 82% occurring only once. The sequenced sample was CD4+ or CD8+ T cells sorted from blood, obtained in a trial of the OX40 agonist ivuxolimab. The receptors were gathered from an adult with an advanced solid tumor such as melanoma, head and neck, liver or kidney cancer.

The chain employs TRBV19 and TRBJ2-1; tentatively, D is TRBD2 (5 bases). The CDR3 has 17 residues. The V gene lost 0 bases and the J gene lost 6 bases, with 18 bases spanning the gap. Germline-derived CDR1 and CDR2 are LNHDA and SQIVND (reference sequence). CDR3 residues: CASSIDPRKGGSNEQFF. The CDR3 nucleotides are TGTGCCAGTAGTATAGATCCGAGGAAGGGTGGGAGCAATGAGCAGTTCTTC.

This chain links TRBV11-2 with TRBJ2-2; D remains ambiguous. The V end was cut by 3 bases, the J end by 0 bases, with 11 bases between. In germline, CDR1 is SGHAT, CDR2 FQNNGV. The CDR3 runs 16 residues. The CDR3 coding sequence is TGTGCCAGCAGCTTTGATTTGCCAGCGAACACCGGGGAGCTGTTTTTT. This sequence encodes CASSFDLPANTGELFF.

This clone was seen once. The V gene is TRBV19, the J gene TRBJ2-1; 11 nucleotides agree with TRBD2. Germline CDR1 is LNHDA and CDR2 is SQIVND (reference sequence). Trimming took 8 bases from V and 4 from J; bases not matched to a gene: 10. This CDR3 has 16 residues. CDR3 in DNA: TGTGCCAGTGCCGACGCCGGGACTAGCGGATACAATGAGCAGTTCTTC. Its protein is CASADAGTSGYNEQFF. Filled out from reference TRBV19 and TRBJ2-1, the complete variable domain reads DGGITQSPKYLFRKEGQNVTLSCEQNLNHDAMYWYRQDPGQGLRLIYYSQIVNDFQKGDIAEGYSVSREKKESFPLTVTSAQKNPTAFYLCASADAGTSGYNEQFFGPGTRLTVL.

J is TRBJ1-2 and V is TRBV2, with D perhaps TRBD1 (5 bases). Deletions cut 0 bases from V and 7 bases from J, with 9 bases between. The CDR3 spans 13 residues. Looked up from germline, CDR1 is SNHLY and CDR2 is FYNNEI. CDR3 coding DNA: TGTGCCAGCAGTGAAGCCGGGGCTTCTGGCTACACCTTC. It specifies CASSEAGASGYTF.

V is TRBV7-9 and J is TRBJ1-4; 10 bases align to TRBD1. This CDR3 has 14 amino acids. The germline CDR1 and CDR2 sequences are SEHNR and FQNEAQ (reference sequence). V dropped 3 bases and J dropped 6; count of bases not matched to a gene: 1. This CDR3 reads CASSFGTGDEKLFF. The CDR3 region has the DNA TGTGCCAGCAGCTTTGGGACAGGGGATGAAAAACTGTTTTTT.

CDR3: CASSKGAGSYEQYF. DNA for the CDR3: TGTGCCAGCAGCAAAGGGGCAGGATCCTACGAGCAGTACTTC. The V call is TRBV21-1, the J call TRBJ2-7; TRBD1 is taken as the D call from the table, unchecked against the DNA. TRBV21-1 is labeled a pseudogene. The CDR3 is 14 residues long.

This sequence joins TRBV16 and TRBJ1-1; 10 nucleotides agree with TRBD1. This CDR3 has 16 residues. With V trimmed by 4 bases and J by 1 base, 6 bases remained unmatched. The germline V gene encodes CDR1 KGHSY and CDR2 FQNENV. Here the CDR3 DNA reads TGTGCCAGCAGCCTAACCGGGACAGGGGCGAACACTGAAGCTTTCTTT. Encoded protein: CASSLTGTGANTEAFF.

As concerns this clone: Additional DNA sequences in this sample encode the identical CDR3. CDR3 DNA: TGTGCCAGCAGGGGACTAGCGGTTTACAATGAGCAGTTCTTC. It is translated as CASRGLAVYNEQFF. The chain links TRBV6-5 to TRBJ2-1; TRBD2 agrees at 11 bases. Trimming cost V 6 bases and J 4 bases; bases outside gene matches: 2. This CDR3 is 14 amino acids long. CDR1 is MNHEY and CDR2 is SVGAGI in the germline V gene.

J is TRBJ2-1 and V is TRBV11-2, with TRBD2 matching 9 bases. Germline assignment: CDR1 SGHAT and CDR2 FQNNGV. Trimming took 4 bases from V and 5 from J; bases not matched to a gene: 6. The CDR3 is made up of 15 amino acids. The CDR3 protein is CASSSLAGANNEQFF. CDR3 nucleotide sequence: TGTGCCAGCAGCTCATTAGCGGGAGCTAACAATGAGCAGTTCTTC.

The CDR3 is CASSSAGQGSLFYEQYF. The DNA of the CDR3 is TGTGCCAGTAGTTCCGCGGGACAGGGCAGTCTTTTCTACGAGCAGTACTTC. This chain connects TRBV19 to TRBJ2-7, with 9 bases fitting TRBD1. J gave up 3 bases and V 5 bases, and 14 bases lay outside the gene matches. Germline values: CDR1 LNHDA, CDR2 SQIVND (reference sequence). CDR3 size: 17 residues.